The sequence of this T cell receptor (beta chain) was determined in a study of cytomegalovirus exposure and HLA in healthy donors. Study results and limitations: Later analysis showed most CMV-associated TCR beta chains appearing HLA-restricted. The listing of fewer than 200 TCR beta chains classed them as cytomegalovirus-associated. CMV serostatus was the sole immune exposure information available. Association of a missense DCLRE1C variant with TCR beta V- and J-gene trimming was reported in a later analysis.

V was clipped by 3 bases and J by 2 bases, with 13 bases between them. CDR1 GTSNPN and CDR2 SVGIG come from the germline V gene (reference sequence). This CDR3 comprises 14 residues. Primers: 60 Vbeta forward and 13 Jbeta reverse. Only in-frame clones appear in the TCRdb table, and some are missing; sequencing was by immunoSEQ multiplex PCR. The sample carries about 57,000 clones, 75% to 85% recorded once. Comments on this clone: Its antigen is as yet unknown.

The receptor was derived from a male donor in good health and CMV-seronegative. Sequenced material: PBMCs. This sequence joins TRBV30 and TRBJ2-5; TRBD1 is a possible D gene (6 bases). This CDR3 is CAWSAGTIQETQYF. CDR3 sequence (DNA): TGTGCCTGGAGCGCCGGGACAATACAAGAGACCCAGTACTTC.